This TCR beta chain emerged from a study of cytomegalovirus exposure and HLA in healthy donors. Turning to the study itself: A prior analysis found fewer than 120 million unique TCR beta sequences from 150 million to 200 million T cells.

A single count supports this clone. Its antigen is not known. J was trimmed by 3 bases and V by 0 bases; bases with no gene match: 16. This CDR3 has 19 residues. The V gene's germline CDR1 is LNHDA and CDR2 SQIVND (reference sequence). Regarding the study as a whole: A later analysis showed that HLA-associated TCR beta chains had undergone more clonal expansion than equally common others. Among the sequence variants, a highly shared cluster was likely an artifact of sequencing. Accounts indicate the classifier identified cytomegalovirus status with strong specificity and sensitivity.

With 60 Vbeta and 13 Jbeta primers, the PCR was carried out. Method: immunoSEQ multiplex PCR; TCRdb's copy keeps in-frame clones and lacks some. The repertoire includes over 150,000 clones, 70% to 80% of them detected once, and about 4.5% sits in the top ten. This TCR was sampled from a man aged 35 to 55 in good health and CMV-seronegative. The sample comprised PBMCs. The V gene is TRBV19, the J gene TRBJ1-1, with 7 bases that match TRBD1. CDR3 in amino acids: CASSIDVSGTAKKYTEAFF. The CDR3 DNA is TGTGCCAGTAGTATAGACGTCTCCGGGACAGCCAAAAAGTACACTGAAGCTTTCTTT.